These T cell receptor beta chains were read from a single sample in a study of OX40 agonist ivuxolimab in advanced cancers. Assay: immunoSEQ multiplex PCR; the TCRdb copy retains only in-frame clones and omits some. The sample lists about 79,000 clones, about 89% seen once, with approximately 12% in the top ten. The specimen comprised CD4+ or CD8+ T cells sorted from blood, sampled in a trial of the OX40 agonist ivuxolimab. All receptors derive from an adult with an advanced solid tumor such as melanoma, head and neck, liver or kidney cancer. The CDR3 runs from the conserved cysteine through the conserved F or W. Fields, in order: J gene, V gene, clone size, D gene, CDR3 protein, CDR3 DNA. The D gene is left open where the match is weak. Size values are once, few and many counts, or a class for expanded clones, and some rows have none.

TRBJ1-1,TRBV6-6,-,TRBD1,CASSYDRGEAFF,TGTGCCAGCAGTTACGACAGGGGTGAAGCTTTCTTT
TRBJ2-3,TRBV9,-,-,CASGRAEGTDTQYF,TGTGCCAGCGGCCGGGCTGAAGGAACAGATACGCAGTATTTT
TRBJ2-3,TRBV25-1,-,-,CASSDLVQERTDTQYF,TGTGCCAGCAGTGATTTGGTCCAAGAACGCACAGATACGCAGTATTTT
TRBJ2-7,TRBV7-8,many,TRBD1,CASSFRDSSYEQYF,TGTGCCAGCAGCTTCCGGGACAGCTCCTACGAGCAGTACTTC
TRBJ1-4,TRBV27,-,-,CASGFKVRGEKLFF,TGTGCCAGCGGATTCAAGGTCCGTGGCGAAAAACTGTTTTTT
TRBJ2-4,TRBV7-9,once,-,CASRLGVGRRTVAKNIQYF,TGTGCCAGCAGATTAGGGGTAGGGCGAAGGACTGTAGCCAAAAACATTCAGTACTTC
TRBJ1-3,TRBV6-1,many,-,CASPADSAAIYTIYF,TGTGCCAGCCCCGCGGACAGCGCGGCGATTTACACCATATATTTT
TRBJ2-1,TRBV15,-,-,CATSSPGRSSYNEQFF,TGTGCCACCAGCAGCCCCGGAAGGAGCTCCTACAATGAGCAGTTCTTC
TRBJ2-7,TRBV30,-,-,CAWSVGGSAYEQYF,TGTGCCTGGAGTGTGGGGGGCTCAGCCTACGAGCAGTACTTC
TRBJ2-2,TRBV12-5,-,-,CASGLGTVAGELFF,TGTGCTAGTGGTTTGGGGACGGTCGCCGGGGAGCTGTTTTTT
TRBJ2-1,TRBV2,-,TRBD2,CASSELRLAGVNEQFF,TGTGCCAGCAGTGAACTTCGTCTAGCGGGAGTAAATGAGCAGTTCTTC
TRBJ2-7,TRBV30,-,TRBD1,CASHLPGQGPPYEQYF,TGTGCCTCCCATCTACCGGGACAGGGGCCTCCCTACGAGCAGTACTTC
TRBJ2-5,TRBV2,-,TRBD2,CASSADKTLAVQETQYF,TGTGCCAGCAGTGCCGACAAAACACTAGCGGTACAAGAGACCCAGTACTTC
TRBJ2-7,TRBV10-3,-,TRBD2,CAISETSGSYEQYF,TGTGCCATCAGTGAAACTAGCGGTTCCTACGAGCAGTACTTC
TRBJ2-2,TRBV9,-,TRBD1,CASSPEGALTGELFF,TGTGCCAGCAGCCCCGAGGGGGCGCTAACCGGGGAGCTGTTTTTT
TRBJ1-1,TRBV5-1,-,TRBD1,CASSLEGQVNTEAFF,TGCGCCAGCAGCTTGGAGGGACAGGTGAACACTGAAGCTTTCTTT
TRBJ2-1,TRBV7-2,once,-,CASSLDIGAYNEQFF,TGTGCCAGCAGCTTAGATATCGGGGCTTACAATGAGCAGTTCTTC
TRBJ1-2,TRBV28,-,TRBD1,CASSSRQGPLYGYTF,TGTGCCAGCAGTTCCCGACAGGGGCCCCTCTATGGCTACACCTTC
TRBJ2-7,TRBV13,-,TRBD2,CASSRLTSGTYEQYF,TGTGCCAGCAGTCGCCTGACTAGCGGCACCTACGAGCAGTACTTC
TRBJ1-3,TRBV10-2,-,-,CASSESVGGNTIYF,TGCGCCAGCAGTGAGTCCGTGGGAGGAAACACCATATATTTT
TRBJ2-2,TRBV7-2,-,TRBD2,CASSLVPSGIGTGELFF,TGTGCCAGCAGCTTAGTCCCTAGCGGGATAGGCACCGGGGAGCTGTTTTTT
TRBJ2-5,TRBV7-6,once,TRBD2,CASSHRLAGGPETQYF,TGTGCCAGCAGCCATCGACTAGCGGGAGGGCCGGAGACCCAGTACTTC
TRBJ2-3,TRBV27,-,-,CASSSTGGGDTQYF,TGTGCCAGCAGTTCCACCGGCGGGGGCGATACGCAGTATTTT
TRBJ2-2,TRBV6-4,few,-,CASSDRGTGELFF,TGTGCCAGCAGTGACAGGGGCACCGGGGAGCTGTTTTTT
TRBJ1-5,TRBV4-1,once,-,CASSHDDRPDQPQHF,TGCGCCAGCAGCCATGATGACAGGCCGGATCAGCCCCAGCATTTT
TRBJ2-2,TRBV14,-,-,CASSQAGCGTANTGELFF,TGTGCCAGCAGCCAAGCGGGATGCGGGACAGCGAACACCGGGGAGCTGTTTTTT
TRBJ2-7,TRBV18,-,TRBD1,CASSPAQGATYEQYF,TGTGCCAGCTCACCGGCGCAGGGGGCTACGTACGAGCAGTACTTC
TRBJ2-1,TRBV10-1,-,-,CASSPGVAHEQFF,TGCGCCAGCAGCCCCGGGGTAGCGCATGAGCAGTTCTTC
TRBJ2-7,TRBV28,-,TRBD1,CASRTRTGHIDEQYF,TGTGCCAGCAGAACTAGGACAGGGCATATAGACGAGCAGTACTTC
TRBJ2-1,TRBV11-3,-,-,CASGPHRNEQFF,TGTGCCAGCGGGCCCCACCGCAATGAGCAGTTCTTC
TRBJ2-1,TRBV18,-,-,CASSLGGLSYWNEQFF,TGTGCCAGCTCACTGGGGGGACTCTCCTATTGGAATGAGCAGTTCTTC
TRBJ1-1,TRBV5-1,-,-,CASRDIIYSTEAFF,TGCGCCAGCAGGGACATAATCTACTCCACTGAAGCTTTCTTT
TRBJ2-1,TRBV7-9,-,-,CASSYVEIEQFF,TGTGCCAGCAGCTACGTGGAGATTGAGCAGTTCTTC
TRBJ1-1,TRBV5-1,-,-,CASRGSARDTEAFF,TGCGCCAGCAGGGGTTCCGCCAGGGACACTGAAGCTTTCTTT
TRBJ2-3,TRBV5-1,-,-,CASSLAVNAGDTQYF,TGCGCCAGCAGCTTGGCCGTTAACGCGGGGGATACGCAGTATTTT
TRBJ1-2,TRBV6-6,-,TRBD1,CASSYSTGWGYTF,TGTGCCAGCAGTTACTCGACAGGGTGGGGCTACACCTTC
TRBJ1-4,TRBV5-1,-,TRBD1,CASSSSTGGSEKLFF,TGCGCCAGCAGCTCTTCGACAGGGGGGTCTGAAAAACTGTTTTTT
TRBJ1-3,TRBV4-1,-,-,CASSQAWGENTIYF,TGCGCCAGCAGCCAAGCCTGGGGGGAAAACACCATATATTTT
TRBJ1-4,TRBV7-9,-,-,CASSLDEKLFF,TGTGCCAGCAGCTTGGATGAAAAACTGTTTTTT
TRBJ2-3,TRBV19,-,-,CASTAGASTDTQYF,TGTGCCAGTACGGCGGGGGCTAGCACAGATACGCAGTATTTT
TRBJ1-1,TRBV5-5,once,-,CASSLAGQGTMRDTEAFF,TGTGCCAGCAGCTTGGCAGGGCAGGGGACTATGAGGGACACTGAAGCTTTCTTT